Given below is one T cell receptor beta chain in context. The data stem from a study of blood T cell repertoires in COVID-19. Study information: Some COVID-19 samples were acute and others convalescent; all came from the United States, Italy and Spain. Sources were T cells, B-cell-depleted T cells, or PBMCs; the material itself was cDNA or gDNA.

In the study's own analysis: Reference gene primers were amplified, and this amplification served to estimate nucleated cell counts. This table comes from immunoSEQ multiplex PCR, and its TCRdb copy is limited to in-frame clones, with some not included. Clone size and V and J calls were adopted from that table, with D and trimming inferred from the DNA. The sample consists of approximately 270,000 clones, about 80% of them appearing once. This clonotype was obtained from a man older than 75 with acute or convalescent COVID-19. Sequences were obtained from peripheral blood.

In DNA, the CDR3 is TGTGCCAGCAGCGTAGATAGCGGGATGTTCTACGAGCAGTACTTC. It yields the protein CASSVDSGMFYEQYF. This chain links TRBV9 with TRBJ2-7, with 8 bases aligning to TRBD2. J gave up 3 bases and V 0 bases, and 5 bases lay outside the gene matches. CDR3 length equals 15 residues. Germline V CDR1 and CDR2: SGDLS, YYNGEE.